Following are 5 T cell receptor beta chains from one sample sequenced in a study of neoadjuvant anti-PD-1 for oral cavity cancer. Assay: immunoSEQ multiplex PCR; the TCRdb copy retains only in-frame clones and omits some. In the table there are 80,000 to 95,000 clones, 84% of which are singletons. The sample here was PBMCs, taken before nivolumab (anti-PD-1) treatment. The source is a person aged 40 to 85 with oral cavity squamous cell carcinoma.

The gene calls are TRBV27 and TRBJ2-2; TRBD2 matches 11 bases. Germline V gives CDR1 MNHEY, CDR2 SMNVEV (reference sequence). Trimming cost V 6 bases and J 7 bases; bases outside gene matches: 7. The CDR3 consists of 15 residues. Here the CDR3 reads CASSSLAGGNGELFF. The CDR3 DNA reads as TGTGCCAGCAGCTCTCTAGCGGGAGGAAACGGGGAGCTGTTTTTT.

This chain joins TRBV7-2 and TRBJ1-2; D possibly corresponds to TRBD1 (5 bases). Germline CDR1 is SGHTA and CDR2 is FQGNSA. Trimming left V 5 bases short and J 2 bases short, with 15 bases between. The CDR3 contains 15 residues. The CDR3 reads CASSLQLGANYGYTF. The CDR3 DNA reads TGTGCCAGCAGCCTCCAGCTAGGGGCCAACTATGGCTACACCTTC.

The rearrangement links TRBV9 to TRBJ2-2; D might be TRBD2 (6 bases). Germline CDR1 is SGDLS and CDR2 is YYNGEE. The CDR3 is 15 residues long. V shed 4 bases and J shed 6 bases, with 16 bases lying between them. The CDR3 DNA sequence: TGTGCCAGCAGCCCTCGCCCAGCGGGCCCCGGGGAGCTGTTTTTT. Protein: CASSPRPAGPGELFF.

The V call is TRBV2, the J call TRBJ1-3; D is undetermined. Trimming took off 6 bases at V and 1 base at J, with 19 bases between the two ends. This CDR3 comprises 17 residues. CDR1 is SNHLY, CDR2 FYNNEI, per germline. The CDR3 coding sequence is TGTGCCAGCAGATCAAGCAAAGTAACGCTATCTGGAAACACCATATATTTT. Its translation is CASRSSKVTLSGNTIYF. The variable domain in full, with the rest retrieved from reference TRBV2 and TRBJ1-3, is EPEVTQTPSHQVTQMGQEVILRCVPISNHLYFYWYRQILGQKVEFLVSFYNNEISEKSEIFDDQFSVERPDGSNFTLKIRSTKLEDSAMYFCASRSSKVTLSGNTIYFGEGSWLTVV.

The V and J genes are TRBV19 and TRBJ1-5, with unresolved D. Germline assignment: CDR1 LNHDA and CDR2 SQIVND (reference sequence). Trimming removed 7 bases from V and 7 bases from J, with 11 bases in between. CDR3 length equals 12 residues. In DNA form, the CDR3 reads TGTGCCAGTACCAATTGGGGACAGCCCCAGCATTTT. This codes for CASTNWGQPQHF. Complete variable domain (other parts from reference TRBV19 and TRBJ1-5): DGGITQSPKYLFRKEGQNVTLSCEQNLNHDAMYWYRQDPGQGLRLIYYSQIVNDFQKGDIAEGYSVSREKKESFPLTVTSAQKNPTAFYLCASTNWGQPQHFGDGTRLSIL.